In its sample, the clone carrying this TCR beta chain was seen once. Its antigen is unknown. The data were obtained in a study of CD4+ T cells in melanoma. Whole-study results and caveats: Neoantigen-specific CD4+ T cells in melanoma reportedly had diverse differentiation states.

This CDR3 comprises 12 residues. Germline V gene data show CDR1 as ENHRY and CDR2 as SYGVKD. Between the trimmed V and J ends, which lost 2 bases and 12 bases, there was a span of 10 bases. The protocol was immunoSEQ multiplex PCR, while the TCRdb copy is restricted to in-frame clones and leaves out a portion. The table includes roughly 120,000 clones, about 92% detected once. The TCR sequence derives from a human donor with melanoma. The J gene is TRBJ1-4, the V gene TRBV10-3; D remains unclear. The material sequenced was peripheral blood. The CDR3 nucleotides read TGTGCCATCAGTGAGAATAGGAGAGAACTGTTTTTT. This gives the protein CAISENRRELFF.